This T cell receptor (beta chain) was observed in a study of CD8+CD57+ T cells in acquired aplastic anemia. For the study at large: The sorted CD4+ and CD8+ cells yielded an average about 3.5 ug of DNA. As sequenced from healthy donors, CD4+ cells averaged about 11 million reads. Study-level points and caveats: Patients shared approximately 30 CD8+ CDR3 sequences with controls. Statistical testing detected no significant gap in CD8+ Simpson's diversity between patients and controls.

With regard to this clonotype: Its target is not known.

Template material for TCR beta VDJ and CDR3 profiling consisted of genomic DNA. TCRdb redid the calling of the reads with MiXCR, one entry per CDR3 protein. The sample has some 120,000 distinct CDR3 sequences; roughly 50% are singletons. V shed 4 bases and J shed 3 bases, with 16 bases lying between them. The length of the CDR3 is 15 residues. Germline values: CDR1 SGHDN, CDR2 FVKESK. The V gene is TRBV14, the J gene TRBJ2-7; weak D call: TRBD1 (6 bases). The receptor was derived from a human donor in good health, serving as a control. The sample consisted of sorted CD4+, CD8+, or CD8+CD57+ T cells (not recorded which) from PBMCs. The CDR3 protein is CASSPRTEWYYEQYF. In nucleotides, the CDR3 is TGTGCCAGCAGCCCCCGGACAGAGTGGTACTACGAGCAGTACTTC.